The 30 T cell receptor beta chains below all came from one sample that was sequenced in a study of T cells after yellow fever vaccination. MiXCR, run by TCRdb on the 5' RACE reads, gives a single entry per CDR3 protein. Here the sample spans about 340,000 distinct CDR3 sequences, approximately 13% being singletons. Specimen: CD4+ T cells sorted from PBMCs, collected 15 days after the yellow fever booster vaccination. The receptors originated from a man between 18 and 35 years old who received the YFV17D yellow fever vaccine.

This chain connects TRBV7-9 to TRBJ1-6, with D perhaps matching TRBD1 (6 bases). Trimming stripped 4 bases from V and 7 bases from J, with 11 bases between. Germline assignment: CDR1 SEHNR and CDR2 FQNEAQ (reference sequence). The CDR3 runs to 14 residues. The CDR3 sequence: CASSSTGFNSPLHF. The CDR3 nucleotides are TGTGCCAGCAGCTCGACAGGATTCAATTCACCCCTCCACTTT.

In this sample, this clonotype turned up a few times. One end of the junction fails to match germline, which may point to a read error. V gene TRBV2 combines with J gene TRBJ2-5, with a tentative D call TRBD2 (7 bases). Germline V gene data show CDR1 as SNHLY and CDR2 as FYNNEI. This CDR3 has 14 amino acids. The CDR3 loop is CASSDRGGGEAQYF. CDR3 nucleotides: TGTGCCAGCAGTGACAGGGGCGGGGGAGAGGCCCAGTACTTC. Filled out from reference TRBV2 and TRBJ2-5, the complete variable domain reads EPEVTQTPSHQVTQMGQEVILRCVPISNHLYFYWYRQILGQKVEFLVSFYNNEISEKSEIFDDQFSVERPDGSNFTLKIRSTKLEDSAMYFCASSDRGGGEAQYFGPGTRLLVL.

The V gene is TRBV6-1, the J gene TRBJ1-1; the match to TRBD1 covers 7 bases. The germline V gene has CDR1 MNHNS and CDR2 SASEGT. V shed 1 base, J shed 4 bases, and the junction held 3 bases outside the gene matches. This CDR3 region has 14 residues. The CDR3 DNA reads TGTGCCAGCAGTGAAGGACAGGGACGCACTGAAGCTTTCTTT. It translates to CASSEGQGRTEAFF.

Many counts were recorded for this clonotype. The genes are TRBV5-1 and TRBJ2-1; 10 bases line up with TRBD2. Per germline, CDR1 SGHRS and CDR2 YFSETQ. This CDR3 spans 14 amino acids. The V gene end was trimmed by 4 bases and the J gene end by 7 bases; junction bases not matched to a gene: 5. CDR3 sequence (DNA): TGCGCCAGCAGCCTGGGACTAGCGCGGAATGAGCAGTTCTTC. This sequence encodes CASSLGLARNEQFF.

Here the CDR3 reads CASSPSGVRQETQYF. The CDR3 DNA follows: TGTGCCAGCAGCCCTAGCGGGGTCCGCCAAGAGACCCAGTACTTC. The gene calls are TRBV5-4 and TRBJ2-5; the match to TRBD2 covers 9 bases. The junction had 5 bases not matched to a gene; V was cut back by 4 bases and J by 1 base. Germline CDR1 SGHNT, CDR2 YYREEE (reference sequence). The CDR3 contains 15 residues.

The chain has TRBV10-2 and TRBJ2-4; no reliable D call. This CDR3 has 12 residues. Germline V lookup: CDR1 WSHSY, CDR2 SAAADI. V was trimmed by 6 bases and J by 8 bases, leaving 11 bases between them. Written as DNA, the CDR3 is TGCGCCAGCAGCTTAGATATTGACATTCAGTACTTC. The encoded protein is CASSLDIDIQYF.

This clonotype was picked up a small number of times. The CDR3 DNA is TGTGCCAGCAGCCCACGGGACAGTTCAAGGCCCCAGCATTTT. Encoded protein: CASSPRDSSRPQHF. The chain couples TRBV7-2 to TRBJ1-5, with 7 bases matching TRBD1. CDR3 length equals 14 residues. CDR1 is SGHTA and CDR2 is FQGNSA in the germline V gene. With 5 bases clipped from V and 9 bases from J, the junction kept 10 bases outside the gene matches.

The chain recombines TRBV7-3 with TRBJ2-1; TRBD2 matches at 8 bases. V shed 8 bases and J 2 bases; nucleotides not matched to a gene: 8. The germline gives CDR1 SGHTA, CDR2 FQGTGA. The CDR3 spans 15 residues. The CDR3 nucleotides are TGTGCCAGCGGCCTCGGGGGGGCCGCCTACAATGAGCAGTTCTTC. Its translation: CASGLGGAAYNEQFF.

V usage is TRBV5-6 and J usage is TRBJ1-2, with no clear D. CDR1 and CDR2 from the germline V gene are SGHDT and YYEEEE. The V end was cut by 3 bases, the J end by 5 bases, with 14 bases between. The CDR3 runs 14 residues. The CDR3 bases are TGTGCCAGCAGCTCCGGACCGTTGGCTTATGGCTACACCTTC. It specifies CASSSGPLAYGYTF.

The chain recombines TRBV7-3 with TRBJ2-3, with TRBD2 identical over 10 bases. Germline V CDR1 and CDR2: SGHTA, FQGTGA. The CDR3 is made up of 22 amino acids. Trimming removed 2 bases from V and 0 bases from J; junction bases left unmatched: 20. CDR3 DNA sequence: TGTGCCAGCAGCTTATCCCCTAGCGGGGGACCCACCGCCGTTACTAGCACAGATACGCAGTATTTT. As protein: CASSLSPSGGPTAVTSTDTQYF. Full variable domain (outside the CDR3, taken from reference TRBV7-3 and TRBJ2-3): GAGVSQTPSNKVTEKGKYVELRCDPISGHTALYWYRQSLGQGPEFLIYFQGTGAADDSGLPNDRFFAVRPEGSVSTLKIQRTERGDSAVYLCASSLSPSGGPTAVTSTDTQYFGPGTRLTVL.

This clonotype was seen a few times. The rearrangement links TRBV18 to TRBJ1-2; 9 bases map to TRBD1. V lost 6 bases and J lost 5; bases outside the gene matches: 10. The CDR3 is made up of 15 amino acids. The germline gives CDR1 KGHSH, CDR2 LQKENI. CDR3 region: CASSRDRESPYGYTF. The CDR3 nucleotides are TGTGCCAGCTCCCGGGACAGGGAGTCCCCTTATGGCTACACCTTC.

The V and J genes are TRBV4-3 and TRBJ1-2; the D is unclear. Trimming shortened V by 9 bases and J by 7 bases, and 9 bases separated the two germline ends. Germline values: CDR1 LGHNA, CDR2 YSLEER. There are 10 residues in the CDR3. The CDR3 is CASTGPGYTF. Here the CDR3 DNA reads TGCGCCAGTACGGGCCCTGGCTACACCTTC.

The genes are TRBV27 and TRBJ2-2, with TRBD2 as a possible D gene (5 bases). This CDR3 contains 14 residues. Germline loops: CDR1 MNHEY, CDR2 SMNVEV (reference sequence). V lost 8 bases, J lost 2 bases, and 12 bases lay in between. The CDR3 loop reads CASREQINTGELFF. Here the CDR3 DNA reads TGTGCCAGCCGGGAACAGATAAACACCGGGGAGCTGTTTTTT.

The CDR3: CSAGRTVGAFF. In DNA form, the CDR3 reads TGCAGTGCTGGAAGGACGGTAGGCGCTTTCTTT. V usage is TRBV20-1 and J usage is TRBJ1-1; D gene uncertain. Germline lookup yields CDR1 DFQATT and CDR2 SNEGSKA (reference sequence). This CDR3 contains 11 residues. V was shortened by 5 bases and J by 11 bases, with 15 bases between the two germline ends.

This chain links TRBV4-1 with TRBJ1-1; D call uncertain. The CDR3 is 16 amino acids. V lost 2 bases and J 7 bases, leaving 20 bases between the germline ends. Germline V gene lookup returns CDR1 MGHRA and CDR2 YSYEKL. The chain's CDR3 is CASSQFLKSKEGEAFF. CDR3 nucleotides: TGCGCCAGCAGCCAATTTTTAAAAAGTAAAGAGGGTGAAGCTTTCTTT.

This clonotype was detected a few times. The chain carries TRBV6-2 or TRBV6-3 and TRBJ1-2; D gene ambiguous. Trimming took 2 bases from V and 2 from J, leaving 9 bases between them. CDR1 and CDR2 from the germline V gene are MNHEY and SVGEGT. This CDR3 is 14 amino acids long. This chain's CDR3 is CASSYGHLNYGYTF. The CDR3 DNA reads as TGTGCCAGCAGTTACGGGCATTTAAACTATGGCTACACCTTC.

This clonotype has only a few counts. The chain carries TRBV12-3 or TRBV12-4 and TRBJ1-1; no clear D gene. V was pared by 5 bases and J by 3 bases, with 10 bases between. This CDR3 is built from 13 residues. CDR3 DNA: TGTGCCAGCAGTCCCCCCACATACACTGAAGCTTTCTTT. Amino acids: CASSPPTYTEAFF.

In this sample, this clonotype turned up a few times. The V and J genes are TRBV6-1 and TRBJ2-5; D ambiguous. CDR1 and CDR2 from the germline V gene are MNHNS and SASEGT. The length of the CDR3 is 14 residues. V lost 5 bases and J 5 bases, leaving 15 bases between the germline ends. CDR3 in amino acids: CASSSPFVGETQYF. The CDR3 DNA follows: TGTGCCAGCAGTAGCCCATTTGTGGGGGAGACCCAGTACTTC.

This clonotype was observed a handful of times. CDR3 DNA: TGTGCCAGCATTGCCCCAGCCTATGAGCAGTTCTTC. As protein: CASIAPAYEQFF. This chain links TRBV12-3 or TRBV12-4 with TRBJ2-1; the D is unclear. The CDR3 has 12 residues. V lost 7 bases and J lost 8, with 12 bases in between.

This clonotype was observed at least ten times. This chain uses TRBV5-1 with TRBJ1-6; D possibly corresponds to TRBD1 (6 bases). CDR3 length: 15 residues. Between the trimmed V and J ends, which lost 0 bases and 7 bases, there was a span of 11 bases. Per germline, CDR1 SGHRS and CDR2 YFSETQ. CDR3 nucleotides: TGCGCCAGCAGCTTGGGACCAGGGGAAAATTCACCCCTCCACTTT. It codes for CASSLGPGENSPLHF.

The V and J genes are TRBV5-5 and TRBJ1-4, with TRBD1 matching over 9 bases. CDR3 length equals 15 residues. The germline V gene encodes CDR1 SGHKS and CDR2 YYEKEE (reference sequence). The V segment lost 4 bases and the J segment 8 bases; nucleotides outside the gene matches: 9. The DNA of the CDR3 is TGTGCCAGCAGCCCAGGACAGGGGCCTGGAGAAAAACTGTTTTTT. Its translation is CASSPGQGPGEKLFF.

This clonotype was detected only a few times. This chain joins TRBV5-4 and TRBJ1-1, with D possibly being TRBD1 (5 bases). V shed 0 bases and J shed 0 bases, with 12 bases lying between them. The germline V gene encodes CDR1 SGHNT and CDR2 YYREEE (reference sequence). This CDR3 region has 16 residues. DNA of the CDR3: TGTGCCAGCAGCTTGGGGCCAGGGACGATGAACACTGAAGCTTTCTTT. It encodes CASSLGPGTMNTEAFF.

The rearrangement uses TRBV3-1 and TRBJ2-5, with no clear D. The CDR3 loop spans 13 amino acids. Trimming removed 1 base from V and 5 bases from J, with 8 bases in between. Germline loops: CDR1 LGHDT, CDR2 YNNKEL (reference sequence). The CDR3 protein is CASSQVLSETQYF. For the CDR3, the DNA is TGTGCCAGCAGCCAAGTTCTTTCGGAGACCCAGTACTTC.

V and J are TRBV4-3 and TRBJ1-4; 7 nucleotides line up with TRBD1. This CDR3 is built from 12 residues. V shed 0 bases and J 15 bases; nucleotides not matched to a gene: 4. Germline values: CDR1 LGHNA, CDR2 YSLEER. The CDR3 DNA reads as TGCGCCAGCAGCCAAGAGACCGGGACAGTGTTTTTT. It specifies CASSQETGTVFF.

The chain carries TRBV7-2 and TRBJ2-5; 11 nucleotides align to TRBD2. V gave up 0 bases and J gave up 5 bases; unmatched junction bases: 5. In germline, CDR1 is SGHTA, CDR2 FQGNSA. CDR3 length equals 16 residues. CDR3 residues: CASSLAPSGGPETQYF. DNA for the CDR3: TGTGCCAGCAGCTTAGCCCCTAGCGGGGGGCCTGAGACCCAGTACTTC.

This clonotype was counted ten times or more. V and J are TRBV12-3 or TRBV12-4 and TRBJ2-3; D is uncertain. The CDR3 runs to 13 residues. Trimming removed 6 bases at V and 6 bases at J, with 13 bases between. The CDR3 coding sequence is TGTGCCAGCAGGGGGTCTAGTGCCGATACGCAGTATTTT. It specifies CASRGSSADTQYF.

This clonotype was counted only a few times. The chain employs TRBV5-1 and TRBJ2-1; D unresolved. This CDR3 spans 14 amino acids. The germline V gene has CDR1 SGHRS and CDR2 YFSETQ. V lost 4 bases, J lost 3 bases, and 11 bases lay in between. In nucleotides, the CDR3 is TGCGCCAGCAGCACCGGACCCAGCTACAATGAGCAGTTCTTC. Encoded protein: CASSTGPSYNEQFF.

This chain uses TRBV4-1 with TRBJ2-7; TRBD2 matches 8 bases. Unmatched junction bases numbered 5, after V lost 1 base and J lost 0 bases. The CDR3 extends over 16 amino acids. Germline V gene lookup returns CDR1 MGHRA and CDR2 YSYEKL. The CDR3 is CASSQGGTRSSYEQYF. CDR3 bases: TGCGCCAGCAGCCAAGGGGGGACTAGGAGCTCCTACGAGCAGTACTTC.

This sequence joins TRBV27 and TRBJ1-1; TRBD1 might be the D (5 bases). There are 14 residues in the CDR3. With 4 bases removed from V and 1 base from J, the gap between germline ends came to 10 bases. CDR1 MNHEY and CDR2 SMNVEV come from the germline V gene (reference sequence). This CDR3 reads CASSSPGRNTEAFF. The CDR3, as DNA: TGTGCCAGCAGTTCCCCGGGACGGAACACTGAAGCTTTCTTT.

The chain combines TRBV3-1 with TRBJ2-3; D is perhaps TRBD1 or TRBD2 (5 bases each). This CDR3 is built from 16 residues. V was trimmed by 0 bases and J by 0 bases, leaving 10 bases between them. Per the germline V gene, CDR1 is LGHDT and CDR2 is YNNKEL (reference sequence). CDR3 nucleotide sequence: TGTGCCAGCAGCCAAGACTTGGGGGTGAGCACAGATACGCAGTATTTT. It specifies CASSQDLGVSTDTQYF.